The 2 T cell receptor beta chains listed next were all sequenced from one sample in a study of CD8+ T cells in alopecia areata. After isolation, RNA underwent reverse transcription to generate cDNA as the sequencing template. Method: immunoSEQ multiplex PCR; TCRdb's copy keeps in-frame clones and lacks some. The sample yields some 110,000 clones, about three fifths seen once. Treatment given: oral pan-JAK inhibitor, 5-10 mg twice daily. The sequenced sample was CD8+ T cells sorted from blood, obtained at week 24, from a patient treated with tofacitinib. The origin of the receptors is a human donor with alopecia areata.

This clone occurred a few times. V and J are TRBV5-1 and TRBJ2-7, with D hard to call. The germline V gene has CDR1 SGHRS and CDR2 YFSETQ. Trimming stripped 0 bases from V and 1 base from J, with 8 bases between. This CDR3 spans 14 amino acids. DNA of the CDR3: TGCGCCAGCAGCTTGGAGCTGGGGTCCTACGAGCAGTACTTC. It encodes CASSLELGSYEQYF.

The gene calls are TRBV10-3 and TRBJ2-7, with 8 bases that match TRBD1. Per germline, CDR1 ENHRY and CDR2 SYGVKD. Trimming at V came to 10 bases and at J to 4 bases, leaving 9 bases not matched to a gene. The CDR3 spans 13 residues. The CDR3 loop reads CATRDRGHYEQYF. The CDR3 region has the DNA TGTGCCACCAGAGACAGGGGCCATTACGAGCAGTACTTC.